The 19 T cell receptor beta chains below were found in one sample sequenced in a study of Ad26.COV2.S vaccination and SARS-CoV-2 variants. Clones were read by immunoSEQ multiplex PCR, and TCRdb kept only the in-frame ones, dropping some. The sample includes around 450,000 clones, 89% seen only once; the top ten take about 2.5%. This sample's treatment: 19 received Ad26.COV2.S at low or high dose, single or two shots; a few received placebo; per-sample allocation not given. Sampling was performed 63 days after the first vaccine or placebo injection. The source material was peripheral blood, sampled in a trial of Ad26.COV2.S vaccine versus placebo. These receptors originate from a person aged 18-60 years who received the Ad26.COV2.S COVID-19 vaccine or a placebo.

J is TRBJ1-6 and V is TRBV30; D is unresolved. The germline V gene encodes CDR1 GTSNPN and CDR2 SVGIG (reference sequence). Trimming stripped 7 bases from V and 9 bases from J, with 16 bases between. The CDR3 has 13 amino acids. The CDR3 region has the DNA TGTGCCTCTTCAGACGGCGGCGGTTCACCCCTCCACTTT. Translating it yields CASSDGGGSPLHF.

The chain uses TRBV7-9 and TRBJ2-5, with unresolved D. The CDR3 covers 14 residues. Between the trimmed V and J ends, which lost 1 base and 5 bases, there was a span of 11 bases. Per the germline V gene, CDR1 is SEHNR and CDR2 is FQNEAQ (reference sequence). CDR3 region: CASSLGNVGETQYF. The CDR3 bases are TGTGCCAGCAGCTTAGGGAATGTTGGGGAGACCCAGTACTTC.

The V gene is TRBV6-2 or TRBV6-3, the J gene TRBJ2-1; 13 positions agree with TRBD2. The CDR3 extends over 16 amino acids. Germline CDR1 is MNHEY and CDR2 is SVGEGT. V shed 5 bases, J shed 7 bases, and the junction held 8 bases outside the gene matches. The CDR3 reads CASSRLLAGGSNEQFF. Here the CDR3 DNA reads TGTGCCAGCAGTCGGTTACTAGCGGGAGGGTCAAATGAGCAGTTCTTC.

The genes are TRBV5-1 and TRBJ1-6; a weak D match, TRBD1 (5 bases). Looked up from germline, CDR1 is SGHRS and CDR2 is YFSETQ. CDR3 length: 14 amino acids. V dropped 3 bases and J dropped 8 bases, with 12 bases sitting between them. The CDR3 DNA reads as TGCGCCAGCAGCTCCGGGACGGCGGATTCACCCCTCCACTTT. Translating gives CASSSGTADSPLHF.

V is TRBV10-3 and J is TRBJ2-3, with D perhaps matching TRBD2 (7 bases). CDR1 is ENHRY and CDR2 is SYGVKD in the germline V gene. CDR3 length: 15 amino acids. V lost 2 bases to trimming and J lost 2 bases, with 11 bases between them. CDR3 sequence: CAISEVGGHTDTQYF. CDR3 in DNA: TGTGCCATCAGTGAGGTGGGGGGGCACACAGATACGCAGTATTTT.

CDR3 amino acids: CAWSPGYVNTEAFF. For the CDR3, the DNA is TGTGCCTGGAGTCCAGGGTATGTGAACACTGAAGCTTTCTTT. The chain recombines TRBV30 with TRBJ1-1; D is possibly TRBD1 (5 bases). This CDR3 has 14 residues. V lost 2 bases and J 0 bases, leaving 10 bases between the germline ends. Germline CDR1 reads GTSNPN; CDR2 reads SVGIG (reference sequence).

The genes are TRBV5-1 and TRBJ2-7; a weak D match, TRBD1 (6 bases). CDR1 is SGHRS, CDR2 YFSETQ, per germline. Trimming shortened V by 1 base and J by 3 bases, and 11 bases separated the two germline ends. The CDR3 runs 14 residues. The CDR3 DNA reads as TGCGCCAGCAGCTTGCTGGACAGTAGCTACGAGCAGTACTTC. Its translation: CASSLLDSSYEQYF.

This clone was found once. This chain links TRBV27 with TRBJ2-7, with D tentatively TRBD2 (5 bases). Germline V CDR1 and CDR2: MNHEY, SMNVEV (reference sequence). This CDR3 spans 12 amino acids. The V and J ends lost 3 bases and 5 bases respectively, with 8 bases between them. The chain's CDR3 is CASSLSRDEQYV. The CDR3 DNA reads as TGTGCCAGCAGTTTGTCGAGGGACGAGCAGTACGTC.

This chain uses TRBV7-9 with TRBJ1-1, with a weak D call TRBD1 (5 bases). V lost 5 bases to trimming and J lost 7 bases, with 17 bases between them. Germline CDR1 SEHNR, CDR2 FQNEAQ (reference sequence). CDR3 length: 14 residues. CDR3 bases: TGTGCCAGCAGCCTCTTGATGGGGACCGATGAAGCTTTCTTT. Encoded protein: CASSLLMGTDEAFF.

The chain recombines TRBV4-3 with TRBJ2-7; 7 bases are shared with TRBD1. The CDR3 contains 17 residues. Germline V gene lookup returns CDR1 LGHNA and CDR2 YSLEER. V dropped 1 base and J dropped 3; count of bases not matched to a gene: 12. The CDR3 sequence: CASSQGSSGTEVYEQYF. CDR3 DNA sequence: TGCGCCAGCAGCCAAGGATCATCCGGGACAGAAGTCTACGAGCAGTACTTC.

DNA for the CDR3: TGTGCCAGCAGCCAAGGCAGGATGATCTCCTACGAGCAGTACTTC. Its protein product is CASSQGRMISYEQYF. This chain links TRBV4-2 with TRBJ2-7; D gene unclear. Germline CDR1 LGHNA, CDR2 YNFKEQ. This CDR3 region has 15 residues. Trimming shortened V by 1 base and J by 0 bases, and 10 bases separated the two germline ends.

The genes are TRBV20-1 and TRBJ1-2, with D hard to call. The CDR3 has 12 amino acids. The germline gives CDR1 DFQATT, CDR2 SNEGSKA (reference sequence). V lost 3 bases and J 1 base, leaving 6 bases between the germline ends. In nucleotides, the CDR3 is TGCAGTGCTAGTGGGGTTAACTATGGCTACACCTTC. Translation gives CSASGVNYGYTF.

This sequence joins TRBV5-6 and TRBJ2-1; 8 bases align to TRBD1. The V segment lost 1 base and the J segment 9 bases; nucleotides outside the gene matches: 12. In germline, CDR1 is SGHDT, CDR2 YYEEEE. The CDR3 has 16 residues. This CDR3 reads CASSLRSGQAFGEQFF. The CDR3 coding sequence is TGTGCCAGCAGCTTGAGGTCGGGACAGGCCTTTGGTGAGCAGTTCTTC.

The rearrangement uses TRBV11-1 and TRBJ1-1; no clear D. Germline loops: CDR1 SGHAT, CDR2 FQDESV (reference sequence). The V end was cut by 4 bases, the J end by 1 base, with 13 bases between. This CDR3 contains 15 residues. The CDR3 reads CASSSYRGQNTEAFF. The CDR3 bases are TGTGCCAGCAGCTCCTACCGGGGTCAGAACACTGAAGCTTTCTTT.

This CDR3 reads CASMRGTGGFNEQFF. The CDR3 coding sequence is TGTGCCAGCATGCGGGGGACAGGGGGATTCAATGAGCAGTTCTTC. The rearrangement uses TRBV6-6 and TRBJ2-1, with TRBD1 matching 11 bases. CDR1 and CDR2 (germline): MNHNY, SVGAGI (reference sequence). With V trimmed by 7 bases and J by 6 bases, 8 bases remained unmatched. The CDR3 contains 15 residues.

The V call is TRBV18, the J call TRBJ2-2; 14 bases fit TRBD2. Germline CDR1 KGHSH, CDR2 LQKENI. The CDR3 runs to 18 residues. V was clipped by 0 bases and J by 2 bases; unmatched bases: 2. CDR3 residues: CASSPPGLAGGNTGELFF. In DNA, the CDR3 is TGTGCCAGCTCACCACCAGGACTAGCGGGGGGAAACACCGGGGAGCTGTTTTTT.

The genes are TRBV5-1 and TRBJ2-3; 10 positions match TRBD2. Germline V gene data show CDR1 as SGHRS and CDR2 as YFSETQ. Trimming took 1 base from V and 5 from J; bases not matched to a gene: 7. This CDR3 has 16 amino acids. Here the CDR3 reads CASSLFSGGLGDTQYF. The CDR3 region has the DNA TGCGCCAGCAGCTTGTTTAGCGGGGGGCTCGGAGATACGCAGTATTTT.

This clone has only a few counts. The rearrangement joins TRBV6-1 to TRBJ1-1, with D unresolved. This CDR3 contains 13 residues. The germline V gene encodes CDR1 MNHNS and CDR2 SASEGT. Trimming stripped 1 base from V and 9 bases from J, with 12 bases between. CDR3 sequence: CASSEDSWWKAFF. In DNA form, the CDR3 reads TGTGCCAGCAGTGAAGACTCCTGGTGGAAAGCTTTCTTT.

This clone is a singleton in its sample. This chain connects TRBV7-8 to TRBJ2-2, with TRBD2 matching over 9 bases. CDR3 length: 18 amino acids. Germline V lookup: CDR1 SGHVS, CDR2 FQNEAQ. The V segment lost 7 bases and the J segment 5 bases; nucleotides outside the gene matches: 17. Here the CDR3 reads CASKRVRGGRANTGELFF. The CDR3, as DNA: TGTGCCAGCAAGCGTGTCAGAGGCGGGAGGGCCAATACCGGGGAGCTGTTTTTT.